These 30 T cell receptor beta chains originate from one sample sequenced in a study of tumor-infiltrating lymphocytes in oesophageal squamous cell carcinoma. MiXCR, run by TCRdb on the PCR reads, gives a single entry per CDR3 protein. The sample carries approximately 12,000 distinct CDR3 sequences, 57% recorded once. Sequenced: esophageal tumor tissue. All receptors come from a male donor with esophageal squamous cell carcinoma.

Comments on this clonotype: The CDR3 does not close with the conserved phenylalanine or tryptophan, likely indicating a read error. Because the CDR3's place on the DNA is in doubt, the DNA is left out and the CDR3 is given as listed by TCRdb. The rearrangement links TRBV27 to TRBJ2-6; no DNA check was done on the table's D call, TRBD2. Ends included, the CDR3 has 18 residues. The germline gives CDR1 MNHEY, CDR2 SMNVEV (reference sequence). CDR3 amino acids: CASSLASGALYNEQFFGA.

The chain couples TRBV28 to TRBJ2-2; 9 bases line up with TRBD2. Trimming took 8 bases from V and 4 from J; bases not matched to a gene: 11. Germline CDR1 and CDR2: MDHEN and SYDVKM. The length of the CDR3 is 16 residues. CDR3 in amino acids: CASQRAGGPITGELFF. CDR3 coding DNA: TGTGCCAGCCAAAGGGCGGGAGGGCCTATCACCGGGGAGCTGTTTTTT.

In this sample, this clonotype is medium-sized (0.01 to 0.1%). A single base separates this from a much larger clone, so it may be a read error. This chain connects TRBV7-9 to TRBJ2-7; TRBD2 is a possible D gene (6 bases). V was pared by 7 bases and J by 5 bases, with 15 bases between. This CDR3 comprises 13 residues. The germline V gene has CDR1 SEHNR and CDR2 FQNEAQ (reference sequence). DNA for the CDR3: TGTGCCAGCACCTTGGACGGGGAGGACGAGCAGTACTTC. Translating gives CASTLDGEDEQYF.

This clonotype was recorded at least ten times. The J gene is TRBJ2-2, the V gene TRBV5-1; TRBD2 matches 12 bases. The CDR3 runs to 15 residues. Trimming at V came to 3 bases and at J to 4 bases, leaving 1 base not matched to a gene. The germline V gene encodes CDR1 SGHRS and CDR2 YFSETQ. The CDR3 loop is CASSSGLAGTGELFF. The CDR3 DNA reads TGCGCCAGCAGCTCGGGACTAGCGGGCACCGGGGAGCTGTTTTTT. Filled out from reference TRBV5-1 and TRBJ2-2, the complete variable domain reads KAGVTQTPRYLIKTRGQQVTLSCSPISGHRSVSWYQQTPGQGLQFLFEYFSETQRNKGNFPGRFSGRQFSNSRSEMNVSTLELGDSALYLCASSSGLAGTGELFFGEGSRLTVL.

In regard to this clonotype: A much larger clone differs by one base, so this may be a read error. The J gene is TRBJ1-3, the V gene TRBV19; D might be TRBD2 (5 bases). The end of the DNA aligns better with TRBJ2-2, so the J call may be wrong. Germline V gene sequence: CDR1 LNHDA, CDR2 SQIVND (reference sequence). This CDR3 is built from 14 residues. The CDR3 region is CASSRERAAGELFF. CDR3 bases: TGTGCCAGTAGTAGGGAGAGGGCTGCCGGGGAGCTGTTTTTT.

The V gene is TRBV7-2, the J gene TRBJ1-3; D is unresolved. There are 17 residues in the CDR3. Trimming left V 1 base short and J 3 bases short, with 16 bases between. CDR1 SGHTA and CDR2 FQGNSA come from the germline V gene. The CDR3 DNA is TGTGCCAGCAGCTTAGTAGCGAGGTTCAGTCATGGAAACACCATATATTTT. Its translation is CASSLVARFSHGNTIYF.

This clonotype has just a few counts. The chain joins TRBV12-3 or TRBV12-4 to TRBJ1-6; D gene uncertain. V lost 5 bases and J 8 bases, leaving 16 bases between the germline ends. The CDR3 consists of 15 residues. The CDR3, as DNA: TGTGCCAGCAGTCCCCCACACGGGAAGGATTCACCCCTCCACTTT. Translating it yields CASSPPHGKDSPLHF.

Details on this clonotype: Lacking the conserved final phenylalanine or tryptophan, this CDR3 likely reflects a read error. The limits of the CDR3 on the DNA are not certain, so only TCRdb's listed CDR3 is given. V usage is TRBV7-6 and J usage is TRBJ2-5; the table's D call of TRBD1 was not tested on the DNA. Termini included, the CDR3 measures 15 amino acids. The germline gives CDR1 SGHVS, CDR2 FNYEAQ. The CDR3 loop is CASGQGGNYGYTFGS.

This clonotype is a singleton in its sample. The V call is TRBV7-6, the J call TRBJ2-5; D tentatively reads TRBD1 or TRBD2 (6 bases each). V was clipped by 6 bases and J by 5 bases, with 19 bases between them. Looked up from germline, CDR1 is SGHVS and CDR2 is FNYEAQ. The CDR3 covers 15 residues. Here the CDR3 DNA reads TGTGCCAGCAGTCGACTAGAGCAGAGGGGGGAGACCCAGTACTTC. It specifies CASSRLEQRGETQYF.

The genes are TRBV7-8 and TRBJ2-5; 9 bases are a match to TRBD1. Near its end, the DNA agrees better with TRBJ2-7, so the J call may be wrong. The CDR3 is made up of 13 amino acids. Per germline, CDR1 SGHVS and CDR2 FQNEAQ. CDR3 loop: CASRRDRDYEQYF. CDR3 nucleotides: TGTGCCAGCAGAAGGGACAGGGACTACGAGCAGTACTTC.

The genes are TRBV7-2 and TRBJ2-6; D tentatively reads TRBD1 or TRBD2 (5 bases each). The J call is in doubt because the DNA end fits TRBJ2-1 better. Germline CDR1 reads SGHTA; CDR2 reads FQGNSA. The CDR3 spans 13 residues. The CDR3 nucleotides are TGTGCCAGCAGCTTCGAGACCGGGGACGAGCAGTTCTTC. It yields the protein CASSFETGDEQFF.

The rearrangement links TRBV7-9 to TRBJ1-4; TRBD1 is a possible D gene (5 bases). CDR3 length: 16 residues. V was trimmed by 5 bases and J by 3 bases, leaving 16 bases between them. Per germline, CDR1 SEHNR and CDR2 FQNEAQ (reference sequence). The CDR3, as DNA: TGTGCCAGCAGCCCGCATGGGGGGGTGTCTAATGAAAAACTGTTTTTT. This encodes CASSPHGGVSNEKLFF.

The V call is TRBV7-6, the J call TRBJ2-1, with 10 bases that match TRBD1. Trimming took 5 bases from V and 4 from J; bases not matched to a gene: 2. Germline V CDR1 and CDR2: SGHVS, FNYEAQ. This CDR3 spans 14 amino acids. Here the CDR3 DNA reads TGTGCCAGCAGCACGGGACAGGGGTACAATGAGCAGTTCTTC. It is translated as CASSTGQGYNEQFF. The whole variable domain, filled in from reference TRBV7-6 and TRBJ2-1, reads GAGVSQSPRYKVTKRGQDVALRCDPISGHVSLYWYRQALGQGPEFLTYFNYEAQQDKSGLPNDRFSAERPEGSISTLTIQRTEQRDSAMYRCASSTGQGYNEQFFGPGTRLTVL.

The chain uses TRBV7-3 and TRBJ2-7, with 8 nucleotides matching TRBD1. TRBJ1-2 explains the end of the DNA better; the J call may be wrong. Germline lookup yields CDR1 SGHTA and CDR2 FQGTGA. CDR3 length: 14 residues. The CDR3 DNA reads TGTGCCAGCAGCTTCCCGGGACAGGTTTATGGCTACACCTTC. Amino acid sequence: CASSFPGQVYGYTF.

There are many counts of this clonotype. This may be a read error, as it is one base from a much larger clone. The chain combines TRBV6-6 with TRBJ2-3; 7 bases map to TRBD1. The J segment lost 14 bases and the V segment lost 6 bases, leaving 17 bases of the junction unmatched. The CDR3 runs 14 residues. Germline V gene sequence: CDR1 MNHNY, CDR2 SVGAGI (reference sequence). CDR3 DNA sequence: TGTGCCAGCAGCTACAGGGGCTTCACCGGGGAGCTGTATTTT. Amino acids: CASSYRGFTGELYF.

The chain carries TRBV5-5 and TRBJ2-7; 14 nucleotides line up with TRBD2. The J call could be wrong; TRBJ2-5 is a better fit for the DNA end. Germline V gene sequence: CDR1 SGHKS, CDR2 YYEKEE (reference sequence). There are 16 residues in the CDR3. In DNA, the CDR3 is TGTGCCAGCAGCATAGGACTAGCGGGAGGCCAAGAGACCCAGTACTTC. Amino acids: CASSIGLAGGQETQYF.

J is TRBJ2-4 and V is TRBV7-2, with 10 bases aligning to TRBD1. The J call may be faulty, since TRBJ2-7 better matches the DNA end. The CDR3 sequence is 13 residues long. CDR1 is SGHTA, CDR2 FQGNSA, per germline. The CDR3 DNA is TGTGCCAGCAGCCCCGGACAGGGGGACGAGCAGTACTTC. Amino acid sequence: CASSPGQGDEQYF.

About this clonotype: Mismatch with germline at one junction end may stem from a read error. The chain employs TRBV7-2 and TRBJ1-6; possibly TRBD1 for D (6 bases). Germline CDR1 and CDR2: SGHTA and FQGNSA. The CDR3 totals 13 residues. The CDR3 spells CASSSDRNSPLHF. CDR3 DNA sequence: TGTGCCAGCAGCTCGGACAGAAATTCACCCCTCCACTTC.

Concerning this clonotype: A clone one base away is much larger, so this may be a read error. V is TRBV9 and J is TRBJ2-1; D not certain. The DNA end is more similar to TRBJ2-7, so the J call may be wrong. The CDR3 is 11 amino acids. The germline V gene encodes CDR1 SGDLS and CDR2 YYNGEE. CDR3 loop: CASSAYNEQYF. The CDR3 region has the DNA TGTGCCAGCAGCGCCTACAATGAGCAGTACTTC.

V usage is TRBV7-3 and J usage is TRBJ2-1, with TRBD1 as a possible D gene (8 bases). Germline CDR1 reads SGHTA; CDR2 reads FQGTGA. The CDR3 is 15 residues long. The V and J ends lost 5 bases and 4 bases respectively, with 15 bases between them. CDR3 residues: CASSLQGGGYNEQFF. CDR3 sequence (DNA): TGTGCCAGCAGCCTACAGGGGGGGGGATACAATGAGCAGTTCTTC.

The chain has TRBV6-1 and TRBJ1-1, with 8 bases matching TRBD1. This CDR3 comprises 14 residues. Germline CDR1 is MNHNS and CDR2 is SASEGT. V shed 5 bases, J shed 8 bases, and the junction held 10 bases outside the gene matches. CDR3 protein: CASSWDRTVREAFF. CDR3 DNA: TGTGCCAGCAGTTGGGACAGGACTGTTCGAGAAGCTTTCTTT.

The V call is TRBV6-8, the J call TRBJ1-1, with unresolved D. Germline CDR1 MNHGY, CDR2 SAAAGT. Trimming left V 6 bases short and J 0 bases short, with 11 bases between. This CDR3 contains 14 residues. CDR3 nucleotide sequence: TGTGCCAGCAGCCGCAGCGAATTGAACACTGAAGCTTTCTTT. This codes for CASSRSELNTEAFF.

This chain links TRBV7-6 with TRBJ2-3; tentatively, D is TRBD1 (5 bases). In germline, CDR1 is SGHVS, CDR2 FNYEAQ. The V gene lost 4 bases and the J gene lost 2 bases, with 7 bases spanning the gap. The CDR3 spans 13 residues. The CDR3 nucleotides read TGTGCCAGCAGCTCAGGGTTCACAGATACGCAGTATTTT. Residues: CASSSGFTDTQYF.

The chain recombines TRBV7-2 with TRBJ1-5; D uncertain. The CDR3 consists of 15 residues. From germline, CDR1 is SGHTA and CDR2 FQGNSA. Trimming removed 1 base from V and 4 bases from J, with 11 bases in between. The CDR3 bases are TGTGCCAGCAGCTTAGGTGGACGCCGAAATCAGCCCCAGCATTTT. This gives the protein CASSLGGRRNQPQHF.

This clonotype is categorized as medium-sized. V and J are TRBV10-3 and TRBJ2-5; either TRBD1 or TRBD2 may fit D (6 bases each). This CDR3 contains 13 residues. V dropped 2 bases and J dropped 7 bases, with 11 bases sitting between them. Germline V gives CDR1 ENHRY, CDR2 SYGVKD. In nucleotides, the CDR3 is TGTGCCATCAGTGAGAGGGGGGCGGTGACCCAGTACTTC. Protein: CAISERGAVTQYF.

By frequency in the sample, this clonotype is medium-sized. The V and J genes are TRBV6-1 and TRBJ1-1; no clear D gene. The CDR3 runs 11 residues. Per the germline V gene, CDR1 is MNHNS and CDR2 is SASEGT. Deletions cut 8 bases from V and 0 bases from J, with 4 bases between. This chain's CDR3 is CASGVNTEAFF. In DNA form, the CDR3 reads TGTGCCAGCGGAGTGAACACTGAAGCTTTCTTT.

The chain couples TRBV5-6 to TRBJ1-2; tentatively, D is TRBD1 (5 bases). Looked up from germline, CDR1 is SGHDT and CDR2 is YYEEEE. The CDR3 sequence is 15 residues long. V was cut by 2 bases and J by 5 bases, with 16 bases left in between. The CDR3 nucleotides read TGTGCCAGCAGCTTTTTGACAGCGGGGTCATATGGCTACACCTTC. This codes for CASSFLTAGSYGYTF.

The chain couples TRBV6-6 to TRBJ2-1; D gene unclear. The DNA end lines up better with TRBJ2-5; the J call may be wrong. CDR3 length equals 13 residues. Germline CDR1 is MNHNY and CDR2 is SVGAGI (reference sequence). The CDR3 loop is CASSVPVARTQYF. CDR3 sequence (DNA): TGTGCCAGCAGTGTTCCGGTAGCTCGGACCCAGTACTTC.

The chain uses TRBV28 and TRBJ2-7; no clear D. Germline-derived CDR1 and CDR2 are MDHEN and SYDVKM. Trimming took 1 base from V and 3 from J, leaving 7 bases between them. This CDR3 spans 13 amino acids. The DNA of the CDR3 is TGTGCCAGCAGTTTATTAATAGGCTACGAGCAGTACTTC. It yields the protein CASSLLIGYEQYF.

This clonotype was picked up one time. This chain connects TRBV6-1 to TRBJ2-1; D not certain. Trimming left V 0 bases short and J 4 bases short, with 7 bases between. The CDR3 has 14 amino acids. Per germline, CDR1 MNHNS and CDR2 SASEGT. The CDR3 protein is CASSEAVSYNEQFF. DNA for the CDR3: TGTGCCAGCAGTGAAGCGGTCTCATACAATGAGCAGTTCTTC.